The 13 T cell receptor beta chains below come from one sample, sequenced in a study of cytomegalovirus exposure and HLA in healthy donors. 13 Jbeta primers and 60 Vbeta primers were used for the PCR. The protocol was immunoSEQ multiplex PCR, while the TCRdb copy is restricted to in-frame clones and leaves out a portion. This repertoire shows about 160,000 clones, 85% found once; its top ten account for around 2.1%. Sequenced material: PBMCs. These receptors all come from a man aged 18 to 29 in good health and CMV-seropositive.

This sequence joins TRBV2 and TRBJ1-5; no firm D call. V lost 3 bases and J lost 6, with 15 bases in between. Germline V lookup: CDR1 SNHLY, CDR2 FYNNEI. The CDR3 has 15 amino acids. CDR3 residues: CASSDASGFGQPQHF. CDR3 DNA sequence: TGTGCCAGCAGTGATGCATCAGGCTTTGGTCAGCCCCAGCATTTT.

The chain joins TRBV15 to TRBJ2-7; possibly TRBD2 for D (6 bases). This CDR3 is 15 amino acids long. From germline, CDR1 is LNHNV and CDR2 YYDKDF (reference sequence). Trimming stripped 1 base from V and 5 bases from J, with 15 bases between. CDR3 region: CATSRVGQLADEQYF. The CDR3 DNA reads as TGTGCCACCAGCAGAGTAGGCCAACTAGCTGACGAGCAGTACTTC.

This clone was observed a few times. The rearrangement joins TRBV27 to TRBJ2-5; D remains ambiguous. CDR1 is MNHEY and CDR2 is SMNVEV in the germline V gene (reference sequence). This CDR3 spans 13 amino acids. V lost 5 bases, J lost 5 bases, and 12 bases lay in between. CDR3 in DNA: TGTGCCAGCAGTCCGCTGACTGGGGAGACCCAGTACTTC. Translating gives CASSPLTGETQYF.

This clone was detected once. The chain is built from TRBV10-3 and TRBJ1-2; 8 bases are a match to TRBD1. The trim removed 4 bases at V and 7 bases at J, leaving 14 bases unmatched. CDR3 length: 16 amino acids. Germline CDR1 reads ENHRY; CDR2 reads SYGVKD. This CDR3 is CAISGGGQGQGIGYTF. DNA of the CDR3: TGTGCCATCAGTGGAGGTGGACAAGGACAGGGAATTGGCTACACCTTC.

V and J are TRBV5-1 and TRBJ2-1, with TRBD2 identical over 11 bases. The germline gives CDR1 SGHRS, CDR2 YFSETQ. The ends lost 2 bases at V and 4 bases at J; junction bases unmatched: 5. The CDR3 is 16 amino acids. DNA of the CDR3: TGCGCCAGCAGCTTTACACTAGCGGGGGAGTACAATGAGCAGTTCTTC. This translates into CASSFTLAGEYNEQFF.

The V gene is TRBV7-8, the J gene TRBJ2-1, with 7 bases identical to TRBD2. Trimming at V came to 5 bases and at J to 6 bases, leaving 10 bases not matched to a gene. From germline, CDR1 is SGHVS and CDR2 FQNEAQ. The CDR3 extends over 15 amino acids. The CDR3 spells CASSRNRGDRNEQFF. Here the CDR3 DNA reads TGTGCCAGCAGCCGAAACCGGGGGGACCGCAATGAGCAGTTCTTC.

The genes are TRBV1 and TRBJ2-7; TRBD1 reflects the table's D call only, with no check against the DNA. TRBV1 is shown as a pseudogene. CDR3 length: 16 residues. The CDR3 is CTSSQVPGQGEDEQYF. Written as DNA, the CDR3 is TGCACCAGCAGCCAAGTTCCGGGACAGGGGGAGGACGAGCAGTACTTC.

As regards this clone: Its ends do not fully match the called genes, so a read error is possible. J is TRBJ2-2 and V is TRBV27; 12 nucleotides line up with TRBD2. The CDR3 loop spans 17 amino acids. Germline-derived CDR1 and CDR2 are MNHEY and SMNVEV (reference sequence). CDR3: CVSRRLAGDPNTGELFF. The CDR3 DNA sequence: TGCGTTAGCCGGAGACTAGCGGGGGACCCGAACACCGGGGAGCTGTTTTTT.

This clone was recorded a few times. This sequence joins TRBV19 and TRBJ2-3; 9 bases are shared with TRBD2. This CDR3 is built from 15 residues. CDR1 is LNHDA, CDR2 SQIVND, per germline (reference sequence). V lost 1 base and J lost 5; bases outside the gene matches: 4. The CDR3 sequence: CASSIVLAGQDTQYF. DNA for the CDR3: TGTGCCAGTAGTATAGTCCTAGCGGGGCAAGATACGCAGTATTTT. Filled out from reference TRBV19 and TRBJ2-3, the complete variable domain reads DGGITQSPKYLFRKEGQNVTLSCEQNLNHDAMYWYRQDPGQGLRLIYYSQIVNDFQKGDIAEGYSVSREKKESFPLTVTSAQKNPTAFYLCASSIVLAGQDTQYFGPGTRLTVL.

The chain combines TRBV7-2 with TRBJ2-5; D is possibly TRBD1 (6 bases). This CDR3 contains 15 residues. Germline CDR1 reads SGHTA; CDR2 reads FQGNSA. V lost 2 bases and J 3 bases, leaving 13 bases between the germline ends. The CDR3 nucleotides read TGTGCCAGCAGCTTAAAGTTCAAGGGGGAAGAGACCCAGTACTTC. Translated, it gives CASSLKFKGEETQYF. The full variable domain, with the rest looked up from reference TRBV7-2 and TRBJ2-5, is GAGVSQSPSNKVTEKGKDVELRCDPISGHTALYWYRQSLGQGLEFLIYFQGNSAPDKSGLPSDRFSAERTGGSVSTLTIQRTQQEDSAVYLCASSLKFKGEETQYFGPGTRLLVL.

This clone is a singleton in its sample. This chain uses TRBV27 with TRBJ1-2; D is possibly TRBD1 (6 bases). CDR1 and CDR2 (germline): MNHEY, SMNVEV (reference sequence). This CDR3 is 16 amino acids long. Trimming took 7 bases from V and 4 from J, leaving 22 bases between them. The CDR3: CASKDRDTGALYGYTF. The CDR3 nucleotides read TGTGCCAGCAAGGACCGGGACACTGGAGCCCTCTATGGCTACACCTTC.

The genes are TRBV2 and TRBJ1-2, with 10 bases lining up with TRBD1. The ends lost 6 bases at V and 6 bases at J; junction bases unmatched: 10. CDR1 is SNHLY and CDR2 is FYNNEI in the germline V gene. The CDR3 runs to 15 residues. In DNA form, the CDR3 reads TGTGCCAGCAGCGCCATAGGACAGGGGGTCGATGGCTACACCTTC. It is translated as CASSAIGQGVDGYTF.

This clone was counted only a few times. The chain links TRBV6-5 to TRBJ1-2, with D possibly matching TRBD1 (6 bases). CDR1 is MNHEY, CDR2 SVGAGI, per germline. Trimming shortened V by 5 bases and J by 4 bases, and 17 bases separated the two germline ends. This CDR3 has 15 residues. CDR3 loop: CASSKPGHMSYGYTF. For the CDR3, the DNA is TGTGCCAGCAGTAAGCCGGGACATATGAGCTATGGCTACACCTTC.